This T cell receptor beta chain was found in a study of T cells in Graves' hyperthyroidism and ophthalmopathy. Findings of the study overall: The model identified upcoming ophthalmopathy a median about six months ahead of onset.

Of note for this clonotype: What it binds is not known.

Duration under 3 months, a NOSPECS grade of at least 4, and a Clinical Activity Score of at least 3 characterized the ophthalmopathy patients. The study left out patients who had uncontrolled infection, other autoimmune disease, pregnancy or lactation. Researchers took RNA transcripts and amplified the TCR beta CDR3 regions from them. TCR CDR3 regions were first amplified by RT-PCR with HTBI primers. In TCRdb, the multiplex PCR reads were re-called with MiXCR into one record per CDR3 protein. This sample carries 220,000 or so distinct CDR3 sequences, 15% to 20% of them seen once, and the ten largest clones take around 30%. The sample taken for sequencing was blood. The receptor comes from a woman aged 18-29 years with Graves' ophthalmopathy.

The CDR3 sequence: CASSPYGGRGEQFF. DNA of the CDR3: TGTGCCAGCAGCCCATACGGGGGCCGAGGGGAGCAGTTCTTC. The rearrangement uses TRBV7-3 and TRBJ2-1; TRBD1 or TRBD2 may be the D gene (6 bases each). The CDR3 has 14 amino acids. Germline loops: CDR1 SGHTA, CDR2 FQGTGA. V was trimmed by 5 bases and J by 10 bases, leaving 18 bases between them.